Following are 8 T cell receptor beta chains from one sample sequenced in a study of vaccination and CD4 T cells after COVID-19. As to treatment: approximately nine-day PBMC culture with coronavirus spike peptide pools or control peptides (ViraFEST assay). No cognate antigen is known for these TCRs. An Oncomine TCR Beta short-read assay was used to sequence the DNA from cultured CD4+ T cells. TCRdb passed the PCR reads through MiXCR, listing each CDR3 protein once. Counted here are fewer than 14,000 distinct CDR3 sequences, around 41% occurring once; the ten biggest clones make up around a tenth. The source was CD4+ T cells from blood, cultured in vitro, collected after SARS-CoV-2 vaccination. The receptors were sampled from a human donor who had recovered from COVID-19.

This clonotype has only a few counts. This chain joins TRBV6-2 or TRBV6-3 and TRBJ2-7; D may be TRBD1 (6 bases). This CDR3 has 13 residues. V lost 5 bases and J 3 bases, leaving 11 bases between the germline ends. CDR1 and CDR2 from the germline V gene are MNHEY and SVGEGT. The CDR3 coding sequence is TGTGCCAGCAGTCATCACAGGGTCTACGAGCAGTACTTC. It translates to CASSHHRVYEQYF.

The V and J genes are TRBV27 and TRBJ2-7, with D perhaps given as TRBD1 or TRBD2 (5 bases each). Trimming took off 4 bases at V and 1 base at J, with 17 bases between the two ends. Germline V gene sequence: CDR1 MNHEY, CDR2 SMNVEV (reference sequence). CDR3 length: 16 residues. The chain's CDR3 is CASSSGTPGGSYEQYF. The CDR3 region has the DNA TGTGCCAGCAGTTCAGGGACCCCCGGCGGGTCCTACGAGCAGTACTTC.

V and J are TRBV5-1 and TRBJ2-3; D gene unclear. The length of the CDR3 is 14 residues. V lost 0 bases to trimming and J lost 6 bases, with 11 bases between them. Germline V gene sequence: CDR1 SGHRS, CDR2 YFSETQ. The CDR3 coding sequence is TGCGCCAGCAGCTTGGCCGGGTACGGCGATACGCAGTATTTT. Encoded protein: CASSLAGYGDTQYF.

This clonotype was detected only once. The chain uses TRBV6-5 and TRBJ2-1, with 7 bases identical to TRBD2. The CDR3 consists of 16 residues. J gave up 0 bases and V 2 bases, and 4 bases lay outside the gene matches. From germline, CDR1 is MNHEY and CDR2 SVGAGI. For the CDR3, the DNA is TGTGCCAGCAGTTACCGTGGCGGGAGCTCCTACAATGAGCAGTTCTTC. Translation gives CASSYRGGSSYNEQFF.

Within the sample, this clonotype is large (0.1 to 1%). The V call is TRBV19, the J call TRBJ2-2; TRBD2 might be the D (5 bases). Germline V gives CDR1 LNHDA, CDR2 SQIVND (reference sequence). V shed 6 bases and J shed 11 bases, with 25 bases lying between them. The CDR3 length is 16 residues. CDR3 loop: CASRTLRSGLLSELFF. For the CDR3, the DNA is TGTGCCAGTAGAACCTTAAGGTCCGGACTCCTCAGCGAGCTGTTTTTT.

The CDR3 region is CATSRGAGSYNEQFF. In DNA, the CDR3 is TGTGCCACCAGCAGGGGGGCGGGATCCTACAATGAGCAGTTCTTC. The gene calls are TRBV15 and TRBJ2-1, with D perhaps given as TRBD1 or TRBD2 (6 bases each). V lost 3 bases and J 1 base, leaving 10 bases between the germline ends. This CDR3 is built from 15 residues. The germline CDR1 and CDR2 sequences are LNHNV and YYDKDF (reference sequence).

This chain connects TRBV27 to TRBJ1-2; TRBD1 might be the D (5 bases). Between the trimmed V and J ends, which lost 2 bases and 5 bases, there was a span of 15 bases. The CDR3 covers 15 residues. Germline V gene sequence: CDR1 MNHEY, CDR2 SMNVEV (reference sequence). This chain's CDR3 is CASSLRGRSPYGYTF. The CDR3 nucleotides are TGTGCCAGCAGTTTAAGGGGCAGAAGTCCTTATGGCTACACCTTC.

This clonotype has only a few counts. The chain combines TRBV28 with TRBJ2-5; no firm D call. V lost 5 bases and J 4 bases, leaving 8 bases between the germline ends. Germline V gene data show CDR1 as MDHEN and CDR2 as SYDVKM. The CDR3 loop spans 12 amino acids. The CDR3 is CASSTPLETQYF. The DNA for the CDR3 is TGTGCCAGCAGTACCCCTTTAGAGACCCAGTACTTC.